This section outlines one T cell receptor (beta chain) sequence together with its context. The data originate from a study of blood T cells in healthy people across ages. Using a J-beta primer mix together with a sample-barcoded 5' primer, a second PCR was run for roughly 6 to 12 cycles. TCRdb recomputed calls from the 5' RACE reads with MiXCR, one row per CDR3 protein. The table shows about 570,000 distinct CDR3 sequences, with about a quarter occurring only once. Germline CDR1 is DFQATT and CDR2 is SNEGSKA (reference sequence). This CDR3 has 16 amino acids. This sample was shared with a second study, whose subject was T cells of mothers and their children.

The sequenced sample consisted of blood. This clonotype originated in a boy aged 2-9 years in good health. The chain carries TRBV20-1 and TRBJ2-5; TRBD2 matches 12 bases. Gene TRBJ2-1 matches the end of the DNA better, so the J call may be wrong. The CDR3 region has the DNA TGCAGTGCGCCGACTACTAGCGGGGGGATCTACAATGAGCAGTTCTTC. Protein: CSAPTTSGGIYNEQFF.